This T cell receptor (beta chain) was obtained from a study of blood T cell repertoires in COVID-19. Overall study: The United States, Italy and Spain supplied acute and convalescent COVID-19 samples. T cells, B-cell-depleted T cells, or PBMCs provided the cDNA or gDNA that served as material.

In the study's own analysis: By means of reference gene primer amplification, nucleated cell counts were estimated. Sequencing was performed with immunoSEQ multiplex PCR; in TCRdb, only in-frame clones are kept and a portion is missing. V, J and clone size are those of that table, while D and trimming were read from the DNA. In the table there are about 280,000 clones, roughly 86% of which are singletons. This TCR was sampled from a woman younger than 45 who had recovered from COVID-19. Sequenced material: peripheral blood.

CDR3 sequence (DNA): TGTGCCAGCAGTGAAGGCGAAAATGGGACCCAGTACTTC. Encoded protein: CASSEGENGTQYF. V and J are TRBV2 and TRBJ2-5; no reliable D call. The germline CDR1 and CDR2 sequences are SNHLY and FYNNEI. The V end was cut by 1 base, the J end by 7 bases, with 10 bases between. The CDR3 runs to 13 residues.